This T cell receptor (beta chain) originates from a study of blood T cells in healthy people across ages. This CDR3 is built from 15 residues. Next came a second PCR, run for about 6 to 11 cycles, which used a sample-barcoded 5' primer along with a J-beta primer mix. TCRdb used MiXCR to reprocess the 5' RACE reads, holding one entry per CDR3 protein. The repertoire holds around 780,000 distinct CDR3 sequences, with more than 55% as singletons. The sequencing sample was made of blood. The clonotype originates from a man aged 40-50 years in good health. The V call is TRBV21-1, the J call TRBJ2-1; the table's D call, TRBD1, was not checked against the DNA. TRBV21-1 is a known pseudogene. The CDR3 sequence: CASSKSRDRVNEQFF. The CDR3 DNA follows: TGTGCCAGCAGCAAGAGCCGGGACAGGGTCAATGAGCAGTTCTTC.